The present T cell receptor (beta chain) was sequenced within a study of blood T cell repertoires in COVID-19. Across the study: Material from acute and convalescent COVID-19 was sourced from the United States, Italy and Spain. Sources were T cells, B-cell-depleted T cells, or PBMCs; the material itself was cDNA or gDNA.

V lost 1 base and J 1 base, leaving 7 bases between the germline ends. This CDR3 is 15 amino acids long. Germline CDR1 is SGHAT and CDR2 is FQDESV (reference sequence). Clones were sequenced by immunoSEQ multiplex PCR, and TCRdb holds only the in-frame ones, with some missing. The sample shows 130,000 to 150,000 clones, about 76% of them seen only once. The source material was peripheral blood. This sequence originates from an older man with acute or convalescent COVID-19. The genes are TRBV11-1 and TRBJ2-2; no clear D gene. The CDR3 nucleotides read TGTGCCAGCAGCTTAGTATGGAGGAACACCGGGGAGCTGTTTTTT. It yields the protein CASSLVWRNTGELFF.